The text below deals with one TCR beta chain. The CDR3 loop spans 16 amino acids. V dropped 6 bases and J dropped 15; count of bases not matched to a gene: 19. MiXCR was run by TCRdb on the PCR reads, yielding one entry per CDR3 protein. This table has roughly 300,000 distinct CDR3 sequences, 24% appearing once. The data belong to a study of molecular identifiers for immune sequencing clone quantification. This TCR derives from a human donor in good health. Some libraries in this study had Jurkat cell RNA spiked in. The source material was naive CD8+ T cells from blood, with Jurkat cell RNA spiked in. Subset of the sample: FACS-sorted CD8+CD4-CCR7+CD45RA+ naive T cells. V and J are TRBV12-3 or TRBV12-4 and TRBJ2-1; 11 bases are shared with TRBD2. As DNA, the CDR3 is TGTGCCAGCAGAGCAGGGACTAGCGGTCCTATAGGCCGGGGGTTCTTC. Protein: CASRAGTSGPIGRGFF.